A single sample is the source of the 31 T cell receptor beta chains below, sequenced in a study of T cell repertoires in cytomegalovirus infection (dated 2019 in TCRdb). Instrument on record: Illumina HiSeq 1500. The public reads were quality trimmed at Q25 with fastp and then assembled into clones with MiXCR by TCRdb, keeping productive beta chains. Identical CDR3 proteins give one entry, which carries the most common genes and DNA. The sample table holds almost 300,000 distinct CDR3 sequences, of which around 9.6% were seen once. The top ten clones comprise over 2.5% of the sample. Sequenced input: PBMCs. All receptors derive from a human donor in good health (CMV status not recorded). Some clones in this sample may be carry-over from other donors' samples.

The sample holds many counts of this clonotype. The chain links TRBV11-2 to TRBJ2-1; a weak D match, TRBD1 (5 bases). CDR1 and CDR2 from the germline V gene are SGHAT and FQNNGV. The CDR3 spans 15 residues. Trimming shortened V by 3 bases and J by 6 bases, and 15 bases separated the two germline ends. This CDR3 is CASSFPARVANEQFF. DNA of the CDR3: TGTGCCAGCAGCTTCCCCGCCAGGGTTGCCAATGAGCAGTTCTTC.

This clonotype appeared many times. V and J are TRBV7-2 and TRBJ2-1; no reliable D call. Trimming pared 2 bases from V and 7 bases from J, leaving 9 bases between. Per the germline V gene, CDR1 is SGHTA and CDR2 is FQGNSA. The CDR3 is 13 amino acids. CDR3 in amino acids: CASSLPGRNEQFF. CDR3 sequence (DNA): TGTGCCAGCAGCTTACCAGGTCGGAATGAGCAGTTCTTC.

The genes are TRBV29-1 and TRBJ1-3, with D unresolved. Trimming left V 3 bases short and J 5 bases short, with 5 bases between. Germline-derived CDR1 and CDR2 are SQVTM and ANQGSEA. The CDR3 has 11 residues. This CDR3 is CSVELRNTIYF. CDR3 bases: TGCAGCGTTGAGTTGCGAAACACCATATATTTT.

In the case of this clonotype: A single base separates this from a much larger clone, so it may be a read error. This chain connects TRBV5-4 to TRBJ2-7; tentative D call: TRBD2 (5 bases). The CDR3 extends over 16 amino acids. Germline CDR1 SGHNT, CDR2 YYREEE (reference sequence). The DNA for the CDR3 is TGTGCCAGCAGCTTGTACCCCCTAGCCGAAGCCTACGAGCAGCACTTC. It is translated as CASSLYPLAEAYEQHF.

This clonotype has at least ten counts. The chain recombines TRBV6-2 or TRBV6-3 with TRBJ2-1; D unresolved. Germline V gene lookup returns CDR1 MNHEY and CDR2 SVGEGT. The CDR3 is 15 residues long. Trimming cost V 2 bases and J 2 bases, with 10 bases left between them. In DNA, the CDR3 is TGTGCCAGCAGTTACGGCCCTACGGCCTACAATGAGCAGTTCTTC. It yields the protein CASSYGPTAYNEQFF.

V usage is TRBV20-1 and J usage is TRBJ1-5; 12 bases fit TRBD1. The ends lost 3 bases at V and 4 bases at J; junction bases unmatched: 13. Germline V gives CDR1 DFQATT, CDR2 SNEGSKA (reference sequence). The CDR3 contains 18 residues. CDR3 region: CSASLSGTGGAWNQPQHF. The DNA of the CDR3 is TGCAGTGCTAGCTTATCCGGGACAGGGGGCGCTTGGAATCAGCCCCAGCATTTT.

Here the CDR3 DNA reads TGCAGTGCTCGAGGCGGACTAGCGGGGAGCACAGATACGCAGTATTTT. It is translated as CSARGGLAGSTDTQYF. This chain joins TRBV20-1 and TRBJ2-3; 12 positions agree with TRBD2. J gave up 0 bases and V 5 bases, and 6 bases lay outside the gene matches. Germline lookup yields CDR1 DFQATT and CDR2 SNEGSKA (reference sequence). This CDR3 spans 16 amino acids.

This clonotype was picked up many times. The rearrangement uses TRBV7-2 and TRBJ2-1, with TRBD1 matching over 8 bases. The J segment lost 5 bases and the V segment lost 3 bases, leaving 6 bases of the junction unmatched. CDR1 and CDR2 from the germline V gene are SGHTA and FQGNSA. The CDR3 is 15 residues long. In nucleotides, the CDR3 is TGTGCCAGCAGCTTCCGGGACAGGTTCAACAATGAGCAGTTCTTC. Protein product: CASSFRDRFNNEQFF. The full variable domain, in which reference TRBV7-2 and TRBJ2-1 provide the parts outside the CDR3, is GAGVSQSPSNKVTEKGKDVELRCDPISGHTALYWYRQSLGQGLEFLIYFQGNSAPDKSGLPSDRFSAERTGGSVSTLTIQRTQQEDSAVYLCASSFRDRFNNEQFFGPGTRLTVL.

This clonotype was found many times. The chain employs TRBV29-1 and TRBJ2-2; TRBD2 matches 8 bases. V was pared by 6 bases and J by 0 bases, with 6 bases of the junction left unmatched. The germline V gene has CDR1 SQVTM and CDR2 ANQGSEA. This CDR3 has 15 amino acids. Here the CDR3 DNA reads TGCAGCGTCCGAACTAGCGGTTCGAACACCGGGGAGCTGTTTTTT. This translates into CSVRTSGSNTGELFF.

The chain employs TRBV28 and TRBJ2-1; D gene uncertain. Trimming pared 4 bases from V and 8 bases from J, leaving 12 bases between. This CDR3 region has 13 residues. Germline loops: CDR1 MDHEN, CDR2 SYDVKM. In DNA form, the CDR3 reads TGTGCCAGCAGTTCCCTGAGGCCTGATGAGCAGTTCTTC. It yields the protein CASSSLRPDEQFF.

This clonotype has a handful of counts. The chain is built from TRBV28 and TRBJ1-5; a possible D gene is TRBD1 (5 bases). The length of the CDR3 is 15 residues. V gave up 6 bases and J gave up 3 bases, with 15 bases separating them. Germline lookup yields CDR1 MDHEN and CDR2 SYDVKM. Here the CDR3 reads CASSPNDRHNQPQHF. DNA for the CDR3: TGTGCCAGCAGCCCGAACGACAGACACAATCAGCCCCAGCATTTT.

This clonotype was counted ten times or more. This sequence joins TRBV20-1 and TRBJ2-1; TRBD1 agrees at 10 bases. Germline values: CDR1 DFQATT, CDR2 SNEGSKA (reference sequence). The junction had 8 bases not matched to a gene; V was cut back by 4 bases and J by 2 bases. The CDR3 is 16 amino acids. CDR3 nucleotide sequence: TGCAGTGCTATGAGAGGCGGACAGGGGGCCTACAATGAGCAGTTCTTC. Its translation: CSAMRGGQGAYNEQFF.

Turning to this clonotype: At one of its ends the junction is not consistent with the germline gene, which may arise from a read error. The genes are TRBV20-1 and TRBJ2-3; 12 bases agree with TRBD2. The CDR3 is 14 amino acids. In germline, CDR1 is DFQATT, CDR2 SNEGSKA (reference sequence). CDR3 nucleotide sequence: TGTTCACTAGCGGGGGGCCACGTCGGGGATACGCAGTATTTT. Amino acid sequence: CSLAGGHVGDTQYF.

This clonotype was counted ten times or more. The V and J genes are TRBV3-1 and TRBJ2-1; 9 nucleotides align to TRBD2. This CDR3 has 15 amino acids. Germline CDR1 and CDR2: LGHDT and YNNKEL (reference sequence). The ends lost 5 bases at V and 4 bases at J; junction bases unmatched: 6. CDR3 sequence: CASSTSGGTYNEQFF. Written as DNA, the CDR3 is TGTGCCAGCAGCACGAGCGGGGGGACGTACAATGAGCAGTTCTTC.

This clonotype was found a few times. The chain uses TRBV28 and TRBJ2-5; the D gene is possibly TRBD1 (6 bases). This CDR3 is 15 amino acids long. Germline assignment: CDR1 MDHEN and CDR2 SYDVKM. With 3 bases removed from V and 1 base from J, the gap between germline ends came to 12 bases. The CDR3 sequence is CASSLRGTAQETQYF. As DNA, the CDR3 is TGTGCCAGCAGTTTGAGGGGGACGGCCCAAGAGACCCAGTACTTC.

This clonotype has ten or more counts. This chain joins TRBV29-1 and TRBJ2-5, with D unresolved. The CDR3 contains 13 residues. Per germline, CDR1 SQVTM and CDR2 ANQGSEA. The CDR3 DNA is TGCACCGGATGGGCTAGTGGACAAGAGACCCAGTACTTC. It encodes CTGWASGQETQYF.

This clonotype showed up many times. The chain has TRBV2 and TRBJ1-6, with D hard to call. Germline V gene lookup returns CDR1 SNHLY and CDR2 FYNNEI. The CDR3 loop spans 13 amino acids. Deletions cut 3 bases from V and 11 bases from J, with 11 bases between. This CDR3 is CASSERTVTPLHF. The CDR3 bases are TGTGCCAGCAGTGAGCGAACAGTCACACCCCTCCACTTT.

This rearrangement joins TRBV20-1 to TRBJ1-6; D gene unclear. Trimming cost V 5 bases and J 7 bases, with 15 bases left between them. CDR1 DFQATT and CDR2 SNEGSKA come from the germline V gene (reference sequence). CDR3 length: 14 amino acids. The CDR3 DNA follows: TGCAGTGCTCGTAGTGGGGTCGAAAATTCACCCCTCCACTTT. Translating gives CSARSGVENSPLHF.

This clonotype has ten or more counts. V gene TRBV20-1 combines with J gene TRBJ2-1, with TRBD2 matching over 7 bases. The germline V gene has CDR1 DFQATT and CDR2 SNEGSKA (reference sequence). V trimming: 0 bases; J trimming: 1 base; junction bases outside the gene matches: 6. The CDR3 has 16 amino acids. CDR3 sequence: CSARDPGTKSYNEQFF. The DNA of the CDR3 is TGCAGTGCTAGAGATCCTGGGACTAAATCCTACAATGAGCAGTTCTTC.

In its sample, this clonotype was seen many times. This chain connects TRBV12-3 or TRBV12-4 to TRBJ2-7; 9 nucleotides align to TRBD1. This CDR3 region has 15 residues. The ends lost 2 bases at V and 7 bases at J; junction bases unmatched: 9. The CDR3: CASSLSGTGLGEQYF. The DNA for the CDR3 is TGTGCCAGCAGTTTAAGCGGGACAGGGTTGGGGGAGCAGTACTTC.

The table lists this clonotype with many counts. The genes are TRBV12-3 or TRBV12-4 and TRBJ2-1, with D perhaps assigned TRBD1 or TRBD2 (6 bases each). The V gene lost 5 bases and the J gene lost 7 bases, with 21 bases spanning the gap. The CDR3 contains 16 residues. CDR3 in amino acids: CASSQGGSIRGNEQFF. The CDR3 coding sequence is TGTGCCAGCAGTCAAGGAGGGTCCATAAGGGGGAATGAGCAGTTCTTC.

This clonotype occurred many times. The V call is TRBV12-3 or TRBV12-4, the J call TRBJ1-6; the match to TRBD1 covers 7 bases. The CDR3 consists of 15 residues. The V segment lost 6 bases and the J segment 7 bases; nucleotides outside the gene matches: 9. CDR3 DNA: TGTGCCAGCAGCCAAACTGGGACAGTGAATTCACCCCTCCACTTT. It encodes CASSQTGTVNSPLHF.

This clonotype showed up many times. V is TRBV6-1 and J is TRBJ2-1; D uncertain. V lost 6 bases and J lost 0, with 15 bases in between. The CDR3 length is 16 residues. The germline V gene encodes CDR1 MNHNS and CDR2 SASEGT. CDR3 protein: CASRPTMFASYNEQFF. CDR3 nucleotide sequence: TGTGCCAGCAGGCCCACTATGTTCGCCTCCTACAATGAGCAGTTCTTC.

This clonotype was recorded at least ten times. This CDR3 reads CASSPLGPGNTIYF. In DNA form, the CDR3 reads TGTGCCAGCAGCCCTCTGGGCCCTGGAAACACCATATATTTT. The chain uses TRBV14 and TRBJ1-3; no firm D call. The germline V gene encodes CDR1 SGHDN and CDR2 FVKESK. V was trimmed by 4 bases and J by 2 bases, leaving 9 bases between them. This CDR3 has 14 amino acids.

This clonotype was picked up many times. The CDR3 region has the DNA TGTGCCAGCAGTTTTAAGGCGAACACTGAAGCTTTCTTT. It translates to CASSFKANTEAFF. The chain has TRBV27 and TRBJ1-1; no firm D call. Deletions cut 3 bases from V and 1 base from J, with 6 bases between. The CDR3 spans 13 residues. CDR1 and CDR2 (germline): MNHEY, SMNVEV (reference sequence).

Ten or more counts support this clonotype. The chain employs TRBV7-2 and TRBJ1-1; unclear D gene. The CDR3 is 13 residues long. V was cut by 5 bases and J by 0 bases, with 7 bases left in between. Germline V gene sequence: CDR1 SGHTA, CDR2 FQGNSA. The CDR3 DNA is TGTGCCAGCAGCCCCTCAATGAACACTGAAGCTTTCTTT. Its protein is CASSPSMNTEAFF.

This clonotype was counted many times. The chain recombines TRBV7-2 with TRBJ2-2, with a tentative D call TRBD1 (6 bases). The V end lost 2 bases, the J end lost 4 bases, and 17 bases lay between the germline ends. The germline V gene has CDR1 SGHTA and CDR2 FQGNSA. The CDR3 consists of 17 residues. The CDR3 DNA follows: TGTGCCAGCAGCTTATCCCCTACAGGGTTGGTCACCGGGGAGCTGTTTTTT. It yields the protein CASSLSPTGLVTGELFF.

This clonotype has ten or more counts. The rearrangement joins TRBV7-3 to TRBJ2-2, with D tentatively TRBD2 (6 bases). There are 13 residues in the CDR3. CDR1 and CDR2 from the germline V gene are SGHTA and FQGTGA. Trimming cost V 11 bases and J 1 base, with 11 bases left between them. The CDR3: CAGAGVNTGELFF. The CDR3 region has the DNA TGTGCCGGAGCGGGCGTGAACACCGGGGAGCTGTTTTTT.

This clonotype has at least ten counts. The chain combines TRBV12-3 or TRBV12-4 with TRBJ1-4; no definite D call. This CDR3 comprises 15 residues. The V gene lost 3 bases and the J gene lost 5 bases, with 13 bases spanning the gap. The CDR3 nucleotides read TGTGCCAGCAGTTTTAGTAGACGGAAAAATGAAAAACTGTTTTTT. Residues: CASSFSRRKNEKLFF.

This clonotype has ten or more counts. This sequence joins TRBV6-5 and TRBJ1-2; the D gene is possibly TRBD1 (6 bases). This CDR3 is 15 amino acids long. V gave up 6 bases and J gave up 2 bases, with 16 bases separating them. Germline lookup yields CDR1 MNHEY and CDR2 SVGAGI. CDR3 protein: CASRPGTSSNYGYTF. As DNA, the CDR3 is TGTGCCAGCAGACCCGGGACAAGTTCAAACTATGGCTACACCTTC.

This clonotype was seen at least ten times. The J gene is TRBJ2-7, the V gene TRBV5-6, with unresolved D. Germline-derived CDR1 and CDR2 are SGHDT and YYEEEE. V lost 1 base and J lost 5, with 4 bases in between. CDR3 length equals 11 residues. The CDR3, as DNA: TGTGCCAGCAGCTTGAGCAACGAGCAGTACTTC. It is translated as CASSLSNEQYF.